The clone carrying this TCR beta chain turned up a few times. This entry comes from a study of beta chain features in type 1 diabetes. There are 16 residues in the CDR3. Looked up from germline, CDR1 is SGHDT and CDR2 is YYEEEE. With 3 bases clipped from V and 0 bases from J, the junction kept 6 bases outside the gene matches. The entirety of the isolated RNA underwent reverse transcription, so expressed TCRB transcripts were sequenced. The table came from immunoSEQ multiplex PCR; TCRdb's copy has only in-frame clones and leaves some out. Found here are around 300,000 clones, around 15% of them singletons; the top ten hold roughly 7%.

Sequenced input: central memory CD4+ T cells from blood. This chain connects TRBV5-6 to TRBJ1-5; 7 bases are a match to TRBD1. The receptor was derived from a man aged 25-40 years in good health. Here the CDR3 reads CASSSTGSLSNQPQHF. For the CDR3, the DNA is TGTGCCAGCAGCTCGACAGGGTCCCTTAGCAATCAGCCCCAGCATTTT.